This T cell receptor (beta chain) was captured in a study of CD4+ T cells in melanoma. This CDR3 is 16 amino acids long. V was pared by 7 bases and J by 8 bases, with 19 bases of the junction left unmatched. CDR1 MNHEY and CDR2 SMNVEV come from the germline V gene (reference sequence). Sequenced by immunoSEQ multiplex PCR; TCRdb stores in-frame clones only, minus some. The repertoire holds about 15,000 clones, over 80% seen once, with about 5.8% in the top ten. J is TRBJ1-2 and V is TRBV27; TRBD1 aligns across 7 bases. This clonotype originated in a human donor with melanoma. The sample consisted of cells from a culture (not recorded whether cultured in vitro). The CDR3 region is CASMPMIPQGGRGYTF. In DNA form, the CDR3 reads TGTGCCAGCATGCCCATGATACCGCAGGGGGGTAGGGGCTACACCTTC.